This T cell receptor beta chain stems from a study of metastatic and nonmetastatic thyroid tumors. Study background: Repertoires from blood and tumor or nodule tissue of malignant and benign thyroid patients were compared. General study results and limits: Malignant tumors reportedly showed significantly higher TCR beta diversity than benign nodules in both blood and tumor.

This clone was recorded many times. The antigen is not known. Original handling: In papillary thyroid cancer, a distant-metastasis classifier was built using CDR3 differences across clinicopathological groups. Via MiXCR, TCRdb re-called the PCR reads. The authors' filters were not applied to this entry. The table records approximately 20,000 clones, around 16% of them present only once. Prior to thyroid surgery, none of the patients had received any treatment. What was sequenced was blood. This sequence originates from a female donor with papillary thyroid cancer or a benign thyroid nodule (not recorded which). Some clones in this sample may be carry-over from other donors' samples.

As DNA, the CDR3 is TGCAGTGCTAGAAAACTAGCGGGAGGGTCGATAGAGACCCAGTACTTC. As protein: CSARKLAGGSIETQYF. V is TRBV20-1 and J is TRBJ2-5, with 13 bases lining up with TRBD2. Germline-derived CDR1 and CDR2 are DFQATT and SNEGSKA (reference sequence). The CDR3 consists of 16 residues. V shed 2 bases and J 4 bases; nucleotides not matched to a gene: 7.